This TCR beta chain came from a study of CD8+ T cells in alopecia areata. Turning to the study itself: In an open-label trial, patients got 5 to 10 mg tofacitinib twice daily.

As for this clone: The antigen remains unidentified.

Regarding the study as a whole: Compared with normal scalp, lesional scalp had higher clonality and more expanded CD8+ clones.

Sample treatment: oral pan-JAK inhibitor, 5-10 mg twice daily. The CDR3 runs 14 residues. With V trimmed by 5 bases and J by 3 bases, 6 bases remained unmatched. CDR1 and CDR2 from the germline V gene are MNHEY and SVGAGI. Extracted RNA was reverse transcribed, and the resulting cDNA served as sequencing template. Sequencing was performed with immunoSEQ multiplex PCR; in TCRdb, only in-frame clones are kept and a portion is missing. The sample has 90,000 to 120,000 clones; 84% are singletons. Material: CD8+ T cells sorted from blood, obtained at week 24, from a patient treated with tofacitinib. The clonotype originates from a human donor with alopecia areata. V is TRBV6-5 and J is TRBJ2-7; TRBD2 matches at 8 bases. The CDR3 bases are TGTGCCAGCAGTCCGGGACTAGGGATCTACGAGCAGTACTTC. Its translation: CASSPGLGIYEQYF.